Presented here are 11 T cell receptor beta chains from one specimen sequenced in a study of Graves' ophthalmopathy and Graves' hyperthyroidism. Amplification targeted the TCR beta CDR3 regions, with RNA transcripts as the source material. HTBI-primed first-round RT-PCR preceded second-round multiplex PCR. A single record per CDR3 protein comes from TCRdb applying MiXCR to the multiplex PCR reads. The profile covers 580,000 or so distinct CDR3 sequences, with less than 40% appearing a single time and roughly 4.5% taken by the ten largest. The specimen was peripheral blood or thyroid tissue (not recorded which). All receptors derive from an adult man with Graves' hyperthyroidism.

This clonotype showed up many times. This sequence joins TRBV19 and TRBJ1-1, with D perhaps matching TRBD1 (6 bases). CDR1 and CDR2 (germline): LNHDA, SQIVND (reference sequence). Between the trimmed V and J ends, which lost 6 bases and 7 bases, there was a span of 18 bases. The CDR3 has 14 amino acids. The CDR3 protein is CASSPDSLGSEAFF. The CDR3 nucleotides read TGTGCCAGTAGCCCGGACAGCTTAGGGAGTGAAGCTTTCTTT.

The sample holds many counts of this clonotype. V and J are TRBV28 and TRBJ1-4; unclear D gene. The CDR3 contains 8 residues. V was clipped by 8 bases and J by 13 bases, with 5 bases between them. Germline V gene sequence: CDR1 MDHEN, CDR2 SYDVKM. CDR3 protein: CASLLLFF. In DNA form, the CDR3 reads TGTGCCAGCCTCTTACTGTTTTTT. Based on the CDR3 plus reference TRBV28 and TRBJ1-4, the full variable domain is DVKVTQSSRYLVKRTGEKVFLECVQDMDHENMFWYRQDPGLGLRLIYFSYDVKMKEKGDIPEGYSVSREKKERFSLILESASTNQTSMYLCASLLLFFGSGTQLSVL.

The V gene is TRBV29-1, the J gene TRBJ2-7; 10 bases match TRBD1. The CDR3 runs 12 residues. The V and J ends lost 7 bases and 3 bases, in that order; junction bases with no gene match: 3. From germline, CDR1 is SQVTM and CDR2 ANQGSEA. The CDR3 DNA reads as TGCAGCGGGGGGACAGGGGTCTACGAGCAGTACTTC. This gives the protein CSGGTGVYEQYF.

The chain is built from TRBV7-3 and TRBJ1-1; D is ambiguous. Germline lookup yields CDR1 SGHTA and CDR2 FQGTGA. Between the trimmed V and J ends, which lost 6 bases and 0 bases, there was a span of 14 bases. The CDR3 length is 15 residues. CDR3 region: CASSERGPMNTEAFF. The DNA for the CDR3 is TGTGCCAGCAGTGAACGCGGACCCATGAACACTGAAGCTTTCTTT.

The genes are TRBV7-2 and TRBJ2-7; TRBD2 might be the D (6 bases). The CDR3 covers 15 residues. Trimming took off 2 bases at V and 7 bases at J, with 18 bases between the two ends. Germline V CDR1 and CDR2: SGHTA, FQGNSA. The CDR3 DNA reads TGTGCCAGCAGCTTAAGGGCTAGCGTCTACAATGAGCAGTACTTC. This translates into CASSLRASVYNEQYF.

This clonotype was observed a few times. This sequence joins TRBV7-6 and TRBJ2-5, with 12 bases identical to TRBD2. After removal of 3 bases from V and 1 base from J, the junction contained 3 bases not matched to a gene. Germline loops: CDR1 SGHVS, CDR2 FNYEAQ. The CDR3 is 16 residues long. The CDR3 spells CASSLTSGRVQETQYF. The CDR3, as DNA: TGTGCCAGCAGCTTGACTAGCGGGAGAGTCCAAGAGACCCAGTACTTC. The full variable domain, with the rest looked up from reference TRBV7-6 and TRBJ2-5, is GAGVSQSPRYKVTKRGQDVALRCDPISGHVSLYWYRQALGQGPEFLTYFNYEAQQDKSGLPNDRFSAERPEGSISTLTIQRTEQRDSAMYRCASSLTSGRVQETQYFGPGTRLLVL.

This clonotype was seen a few times. The chain has TRBV30 and TRBJ1-5; D is unresolved. The CDR3 totals 14 residues. Germline loops: CDR1 GTSNPN, CDR2 SVGIG (reference sequence). V dropped 2 bases and J dropped 8 bases, with 16 bases sitting between them. The CDR3 nucleotides are TGTGCCTGGAGTATCGGGGTAGCGGTGGAGCCCCAGCATTTT. The encoded protein is CAWSIGVAVEPQHF.

This clonotype was counted ten times or more. The chain recombines TRBV10-1 with TRBJ2-2, with no clear D. CDR1 and CDR2 from the germline V gene are WNHNN and SYGVQD (reference sequence). The ends were cut back, 3 bases at V and 0 bases at J, with 8 bases in the middle. The CDR3 runs 15 residues. The CDR3 DNA follows: TGCGCCAGCAGTGATCCGTATACGAACACCGGGGAGCTGTTTTTT. Its translation: CASSDPYTNTGELFF.

This clonotype was seen at least ten times. V and J are TRBV15 and TRBJ1-2; D is unclear. The CDR3 totals 12 residues. Germline CDR1 is LNHNV and CDR2 is YYDKDF (reference sequence). Trimming left V 0 bases short and J 6 bases short, with 5 bases between. The CDR3 DNA is TGTGCCACCAGCAGAGATAGTGATGGCTACACCTTC. Translation gives CATSRDSDGYTF. The complete variable domain, with remaining parts taken from reference TRBV15 and TRBJ1-2, reads DAMVIQNPRYQVTQFGKPVTLSCSQTLNHNVMYWYQQKSSQAPKLLFHYYDKDFNNEADTPDNFQSRRPNTSFCFLDIRSPGLGDTAMYLCATSRDSDGYTFGSGTRLTVV.

This clonotype appeared once. The rearrangement links TRBV5-1 to TRBJ2-7; perhaps TRBD1 as D (5 bases). V shed 0 bases and J shed 4 bases, with 11 bases lying between them. This CDR3 comprises 14 residues. From germline, CDR1 is SGHRS and CDR2 YFSETQ. This CDR3 is CASSLDRNTYEQYF. The CDR3, as DNA: TGCGCCAGCAGCTTGGACAGGAACACTTACGAGCAGTACTTC.

This clonotype was detected ten times or more. The chain carries TRBV5-1 and TRBJ1-1, with D maybe TRBD1 (6 bases). The V end was cut by 0 bases, the J end by 4 bases, with 10 bases between. The CDR3 loop spans 14 amino acids. The germline CDR1 and CDR2 sequences are SGHRS and YFSETQ. The CDR3 DNA reads as TGCGCCAGCAGCTTGGGGATAGGGGGCACTGAAGCTTTCTTT. Protein: CASSLGIGGTEAFF.